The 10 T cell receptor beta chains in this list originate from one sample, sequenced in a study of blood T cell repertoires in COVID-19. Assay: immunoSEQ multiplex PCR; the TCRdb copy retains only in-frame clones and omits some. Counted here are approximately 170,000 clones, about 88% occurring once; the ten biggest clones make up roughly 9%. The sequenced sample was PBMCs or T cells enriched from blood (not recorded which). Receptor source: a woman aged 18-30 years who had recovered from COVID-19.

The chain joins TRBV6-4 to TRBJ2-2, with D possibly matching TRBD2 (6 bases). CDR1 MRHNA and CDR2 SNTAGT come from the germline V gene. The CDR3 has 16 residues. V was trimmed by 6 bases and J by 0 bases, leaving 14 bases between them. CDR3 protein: CASSVLADTNTGELFF. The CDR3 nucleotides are TGTGCCAGCAGCGTACTAGCTGATACGAACACCGGGGAGCTGTTTTTT.

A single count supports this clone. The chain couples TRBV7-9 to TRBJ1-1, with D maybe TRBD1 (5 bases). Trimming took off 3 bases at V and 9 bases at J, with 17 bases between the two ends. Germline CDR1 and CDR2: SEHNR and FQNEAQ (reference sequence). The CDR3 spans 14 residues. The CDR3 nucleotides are TGTGCCAGCAGCTTGAGGTACTTTGACAGTCAAGCTTTCTTT. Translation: CASSLRYFDSQAFF.

This CDR3 is CASSSGGGQGAPGANVLTF. CDR3 sequence (DNA): TGCGCCAGCAGCTCCGGAGGGGGACAGGGGGCGCCTGGGGCCAACGTCCTGACTTTC. The V call is TRBV5-1, the J call TRBJ2-6, with 12 bases identical to TRBD1. Germline CDR1 reads SGHRS; CDR2 reads YFSETQ. This CDR3 spans 19 amino acids. With 3 bases clipped from V and 2 bases from J, the junction kept 9 bases outside the gene matches.

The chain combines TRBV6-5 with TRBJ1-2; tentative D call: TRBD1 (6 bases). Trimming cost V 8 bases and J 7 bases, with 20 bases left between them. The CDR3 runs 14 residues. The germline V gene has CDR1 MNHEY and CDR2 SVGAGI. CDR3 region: CASLWTGGASGYTF. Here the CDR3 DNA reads TGTGCCAGCCTCTGGACGGGGGGCGCTTCTGGCTACACCTTC.

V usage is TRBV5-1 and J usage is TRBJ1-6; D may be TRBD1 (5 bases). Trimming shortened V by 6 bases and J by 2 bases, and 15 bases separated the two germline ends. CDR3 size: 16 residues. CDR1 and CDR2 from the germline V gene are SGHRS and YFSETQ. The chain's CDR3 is CASKPEGQAYNSPLHF. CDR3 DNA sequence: TGCGCCAGCAAACCGGAGGGGCAGGCCTATAATTCACCCCTCCACTTT.

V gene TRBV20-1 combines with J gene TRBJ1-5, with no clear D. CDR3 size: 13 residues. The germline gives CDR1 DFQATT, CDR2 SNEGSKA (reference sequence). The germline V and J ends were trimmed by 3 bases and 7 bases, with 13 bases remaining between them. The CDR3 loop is CSASVGPGQPQHF. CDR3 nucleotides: TGCAGTGCTAGTGTAGGGCCGGGGCAGCCCCAGCATTTT.

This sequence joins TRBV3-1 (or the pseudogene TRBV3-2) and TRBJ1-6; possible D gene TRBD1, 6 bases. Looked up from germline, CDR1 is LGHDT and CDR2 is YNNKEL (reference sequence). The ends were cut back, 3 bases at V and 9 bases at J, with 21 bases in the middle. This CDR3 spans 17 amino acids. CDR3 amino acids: CASSQIGGADEISPLHF. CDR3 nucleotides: TGTGCCAGCAGCCAGATAGGGGGGGCGGACGAAATTTCACCCCTCCACTTT.

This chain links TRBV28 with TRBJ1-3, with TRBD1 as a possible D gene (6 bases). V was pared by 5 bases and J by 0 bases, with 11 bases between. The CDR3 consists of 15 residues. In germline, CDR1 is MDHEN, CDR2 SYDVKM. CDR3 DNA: TGTGCCAGCAGTACAGGGAGCTACTCTGGAAACACCATATATTTT. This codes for CASSTGSYSGNTIYF.

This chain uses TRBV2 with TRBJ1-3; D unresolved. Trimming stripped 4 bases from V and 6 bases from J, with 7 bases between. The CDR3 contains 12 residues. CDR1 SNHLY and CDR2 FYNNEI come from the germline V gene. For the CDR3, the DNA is TGTGCCAGCAGTGGCTATACAAACACCATATATTTT. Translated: CASSGYTNTIYF.

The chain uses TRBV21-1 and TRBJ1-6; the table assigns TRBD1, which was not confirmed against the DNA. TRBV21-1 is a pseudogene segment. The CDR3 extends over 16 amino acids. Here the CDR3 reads CASSKQPGQNNSPLHF. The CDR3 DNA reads TGTGCCAGCAGCAAACAGCCGGGACAGAATAATTCACCCCTCCACTTT.